Following are 2 T cell receptor beta chains from one sample sequenced in a study of T-cell reconstitution after alpha-beta-depleted transplantation in children. The TCRbeta library incorporated unique molecular identifiers. TCRdb fed the PCR reads into MiXCR, producing one record per CDR3 protein. This sample yields more than 90,000 distinct CDR3 sequences, of which 7% to 10% are seen a single time; under 8% belongs to the top ten. The sequencing used PBMCs from the stem cell graft donor, collected from the stem cell graft. These receptors were collected from a human donor who donated a stem cell graft to a child with congenital amegakaryocytic thrombocytopenia.

This clonotype turned up a few times. The chain combines TRBV3-1 with TRBJ2-5; 7 bases match TRBD2. V was pared by 2 bases and J by 4 bases, with 10 bases of the junction left unmatched. CDR3 length: 16 residues. Per the germline V gene, CDR1 is LGHDT and CDR2 is YNNKEL (reference sequence). The CDR3 loop reads CASSQFAGEIAETQYF. The CDR3 DNA sequence: TGTGCCAGCAGCCAATTCGCGGGGGAAATCGCAGAGACCCAGTACTTC.

The table lists this clonotype with many counts. V is TRBV5-1 and J is TRBJ1-1; D gene uncertain. The CDR3 spans 11 residues. Germline CDR1 is SGHRS and CDR2 is YFSETQ. The V end lost 0 bases, the J end lost 10 bases, and 7 bases lay between the germline ends. The CDR3 DNA reads TGCGCCAGCAGCTTGGGTGATGGAGCTTTCTTT. Translating it yields CASSLGDGAFF.